The TCR beta chain under discussion was sequenced for a study of blood T cell repertoires in COVID-19. Assay: immunoSEQ multiplex PCR; the TCRdb copy retains only in-frame clones and omits some. The repertoire consists of 200,000 to 300,000 clones, with more than 65% occurring once and the leading ten covering approximately 2.4%. V was clipped by 5 bases and J by 4 bases; unmatched bases: 6. Germline V gene sequence: CDR1 LGHNT, CDR2 FRNRAP. This CDR3 region has 15 residues. The receptor comes from a man aged 40-49 years who had recovered from COVID-19. J is TRBJ2-3 and V is TRBV12-5; 10 bases map to TRBD2. The sample taken for sequencing was peripheral blood. The CDR3 spells CASGPGTSAADTQYF. CDR3 nucleotide sequence: TGTGCTAGTGGTCCCGGGACTAGCGCTGCAGATACGCAGTATTTT.